Reported below is one T cell receptor (beta chain). The authors sequenced unsorted PBMC DNA on ten immunoSEQ deep assay plates. Some clones are missing from TCRdb's copy, which holds only in-frame ones; the method was immunoSEQ multiplex PCR. This table holds a few hundred thousand clones, 70% to 85% found once. This sample was included in a study of shared clonotypes between healthy human individuals. Germline V lookup: CDR1 MNHNS, CDR2 SASEGT. Between the trimmed V and J ends, which lost 7 bases and 2 bases, there was a span of 12 bases. The CDR3 spans 13 residues. Nashville, Tennessee was home to all donors, who were Caucasian adults.

Input material: PBMCs. The clonotype originates from a woman aged 35 to 49 in good health. Some clones in this sample may be carry-over from other donors' samples. The chain recombines TRBV6-1 with TRBJ2-7; tentatively, D is TRBD2 (5 bases). The CDR3 spells CASNYGVTYEQYF. DNA of the CDR3: TGTGCCAGCAATTACGGGGTAACCTACGAGCAGTACTTC.